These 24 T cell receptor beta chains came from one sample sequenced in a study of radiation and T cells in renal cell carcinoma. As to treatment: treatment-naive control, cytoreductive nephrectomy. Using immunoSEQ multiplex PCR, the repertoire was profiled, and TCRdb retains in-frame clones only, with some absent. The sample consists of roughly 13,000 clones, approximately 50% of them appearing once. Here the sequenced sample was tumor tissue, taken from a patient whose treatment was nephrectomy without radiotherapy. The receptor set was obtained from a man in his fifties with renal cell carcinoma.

For the CDR3, the DNA is TGTGCCAGCTCAGGCGGCGAGCAGTACTTC. Its translation: CASSGGEQYF. The V gene is TRBV18, the J gene TRBJ2-7; D remains ambiguous. V lost 5 bases, J lost 6 bases, and 5 bases lay in between. Per the germline V gene, CDR1 is KGHSH and CDR2 is LQKENI. CDR3 length: 10 amino acids. Full variable domain (outside the CDR3, taken from reference TRBV18 and TRBJ2-7): NAGVMQNPRHLVRRRGQEARLRCSPMKGHSHVYWYRQLPEEGLKFMVYLQKENIIDESGMPKERFSAEFPKEGPSILRIQQVVRGDSAAYFCASSGGEQYFGPGTRLTVT.

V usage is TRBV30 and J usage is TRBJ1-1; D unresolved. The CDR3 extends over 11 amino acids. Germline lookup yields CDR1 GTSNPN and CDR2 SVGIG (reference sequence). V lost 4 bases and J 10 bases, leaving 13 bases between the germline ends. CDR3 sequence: CAWMGRRVAFF. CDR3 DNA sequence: TGTGCCTGGATGGGGAGGAGGGTAGCTTTCTTT.

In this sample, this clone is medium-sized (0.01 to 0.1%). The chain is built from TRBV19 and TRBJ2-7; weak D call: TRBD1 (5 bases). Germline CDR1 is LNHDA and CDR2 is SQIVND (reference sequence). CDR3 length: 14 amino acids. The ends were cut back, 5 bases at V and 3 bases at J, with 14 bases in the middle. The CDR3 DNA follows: TGTGCCAGTAGTGTCGCCGTGACAGACTACGAGCAGTACTTC. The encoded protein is CASSVAVTDYEQYF.

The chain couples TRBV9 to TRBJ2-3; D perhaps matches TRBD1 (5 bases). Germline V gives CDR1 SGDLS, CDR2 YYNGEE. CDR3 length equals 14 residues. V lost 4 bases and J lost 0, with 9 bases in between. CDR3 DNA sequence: TGTGCCAGCAGCCTGCGACAGAGCACAGATACGCAGTATTTT. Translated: CASSLRQSTDTQYF.

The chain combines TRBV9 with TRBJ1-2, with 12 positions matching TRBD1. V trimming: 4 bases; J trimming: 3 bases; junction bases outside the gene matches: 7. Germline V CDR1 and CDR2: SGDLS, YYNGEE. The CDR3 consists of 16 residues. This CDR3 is CASSLGTGGGYYGYTF. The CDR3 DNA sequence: TGTGCCAGCAGCCTGGGGACAGGGGGCGGTTACTATGGCTACACCTTC.

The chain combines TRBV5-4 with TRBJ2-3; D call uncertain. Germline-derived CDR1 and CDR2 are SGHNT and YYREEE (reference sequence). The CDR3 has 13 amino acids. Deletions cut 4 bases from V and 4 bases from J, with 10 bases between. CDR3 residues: CASSTKGPDTQYF. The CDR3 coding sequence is TGTGCCAGCAGCACGAAAGGCCCAGATACGCAGTATTTT.

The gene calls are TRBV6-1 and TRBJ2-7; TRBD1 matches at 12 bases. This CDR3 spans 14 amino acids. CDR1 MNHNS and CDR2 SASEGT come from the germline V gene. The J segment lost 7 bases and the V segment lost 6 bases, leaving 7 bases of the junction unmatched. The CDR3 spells CASRRGQGAGEQYF. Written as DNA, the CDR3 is TGTGCCAGCAGGAGGGGACAGGGGGCGGGTGAGCAGTACTTC.

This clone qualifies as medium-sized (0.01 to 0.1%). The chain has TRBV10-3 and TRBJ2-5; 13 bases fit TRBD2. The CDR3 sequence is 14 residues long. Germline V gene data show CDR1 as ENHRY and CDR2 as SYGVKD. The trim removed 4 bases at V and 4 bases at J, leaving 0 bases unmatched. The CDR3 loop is CAISGTSGGETQYF. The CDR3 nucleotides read TGTGCCATCAGTGGGACTAGCGGGGGAGAGACCCAGTACTTC.

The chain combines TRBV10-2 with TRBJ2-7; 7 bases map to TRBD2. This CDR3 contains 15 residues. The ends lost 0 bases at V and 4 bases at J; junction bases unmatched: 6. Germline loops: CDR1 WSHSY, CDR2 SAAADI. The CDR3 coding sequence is TGCGCCAGCAGTGAGTCGGCAGCCGGGAGGTACGAGCAGTACTTC. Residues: CASSESAAGRYEQYF.

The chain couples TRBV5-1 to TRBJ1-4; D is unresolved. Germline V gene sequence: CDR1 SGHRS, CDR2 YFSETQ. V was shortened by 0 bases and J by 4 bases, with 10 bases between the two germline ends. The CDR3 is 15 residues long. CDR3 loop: CASSLVAGFNEKLFF. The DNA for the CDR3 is TGCGCCAGCAGCTTGGTGGCGGGATTTAATGAAAAACTGTTTTTT.

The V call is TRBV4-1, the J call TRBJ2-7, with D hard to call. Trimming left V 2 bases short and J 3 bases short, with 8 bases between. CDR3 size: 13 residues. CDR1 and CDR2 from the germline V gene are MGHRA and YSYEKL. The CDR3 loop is CASSQWVSYEQYF. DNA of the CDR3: TGCGCCAGCAGCCAATGGGTAAGCTACGAGCAGTACTTC.

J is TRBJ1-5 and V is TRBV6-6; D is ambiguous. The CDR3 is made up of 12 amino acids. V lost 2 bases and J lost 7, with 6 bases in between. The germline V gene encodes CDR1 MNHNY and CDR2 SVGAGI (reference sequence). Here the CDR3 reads CASSYPKQPQHF. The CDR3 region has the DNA TGTGCCAGCAGTTACCCAAAACAGCCCCAGCATTTT.

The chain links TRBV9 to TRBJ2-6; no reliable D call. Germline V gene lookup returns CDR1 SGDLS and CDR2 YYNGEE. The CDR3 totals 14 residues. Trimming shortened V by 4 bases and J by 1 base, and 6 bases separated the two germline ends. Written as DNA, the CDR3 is TGTGCCAGCAGCTCCGGGTCTGGGGCCAACGTCCTGACTTTC. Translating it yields CASSSGSGANVLTF.

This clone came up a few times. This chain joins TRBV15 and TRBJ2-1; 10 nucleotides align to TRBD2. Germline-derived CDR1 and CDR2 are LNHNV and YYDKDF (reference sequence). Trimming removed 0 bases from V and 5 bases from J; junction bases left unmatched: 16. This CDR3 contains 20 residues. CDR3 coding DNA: TGTGCCACCAGCAGAGATGGAGCGGGGGGGCCCCTTCTTCACAACAATGAGCAGTTCTTC. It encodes CATSRDGAGGPLLHNNEQFF. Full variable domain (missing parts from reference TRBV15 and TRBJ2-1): DAMVIQNPRYQVTQFGKPVTLSCSQTLNHNVMYWYQQKSSQAPKLLFHYYDKDFNNEADTPDNFQSRRPNTSFCFLDIRSPGLGDTAMYLCATSRDGAGGPLLHNNEQFFGPGTRLTVL.

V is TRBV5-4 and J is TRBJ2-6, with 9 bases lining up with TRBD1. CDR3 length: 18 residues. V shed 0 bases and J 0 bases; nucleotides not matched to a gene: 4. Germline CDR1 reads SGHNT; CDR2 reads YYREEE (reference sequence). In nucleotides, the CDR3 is TGTGCCAGCAGCTTGGGGGACAGGGTGAACTCTGGGGCCAACGTCCTGACTTTC. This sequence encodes CASSLGDRVNSGANVLTF. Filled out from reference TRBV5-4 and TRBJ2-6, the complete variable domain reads ETGVTQSPTHLIKTRGQQVTLRCSSQSGHNTVSWYQQALGQGPQFIFQYYREEENGRGNFPPRFSGLQFPNYSSELNVNALELDDSALYLCASSLGDRVNSGANVLTFGAGSRLTVL.

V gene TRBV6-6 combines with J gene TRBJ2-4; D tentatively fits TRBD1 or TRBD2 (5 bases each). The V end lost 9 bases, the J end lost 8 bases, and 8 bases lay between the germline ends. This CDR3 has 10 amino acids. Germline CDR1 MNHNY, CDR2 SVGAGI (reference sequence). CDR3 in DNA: TGTGCCAGTGGGGACGACATTCAGTACTTC. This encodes CASGDDIQYF.

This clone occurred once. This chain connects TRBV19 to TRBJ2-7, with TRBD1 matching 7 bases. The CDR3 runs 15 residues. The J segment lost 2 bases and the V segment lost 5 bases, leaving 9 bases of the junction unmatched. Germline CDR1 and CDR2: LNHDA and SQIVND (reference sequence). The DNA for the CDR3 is TGTGCCAGTAGTCCACGCTCCGGGACAGCCTACGAGCAGTACTTC. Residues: CASSPRSGTAYEQYF.

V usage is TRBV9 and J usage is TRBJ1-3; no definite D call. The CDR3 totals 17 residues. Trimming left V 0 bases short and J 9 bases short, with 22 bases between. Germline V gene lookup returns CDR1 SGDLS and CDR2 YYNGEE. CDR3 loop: CASSVGAGSSLWPTIYF. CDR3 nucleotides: TGTGCCAGCAGCGTAGGGGCAGGTTCCTCTCTCTGGCCCACCATATATTTT.

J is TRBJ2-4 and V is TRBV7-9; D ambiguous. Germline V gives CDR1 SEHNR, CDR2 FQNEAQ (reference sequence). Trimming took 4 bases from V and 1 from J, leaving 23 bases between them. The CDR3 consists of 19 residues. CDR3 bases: TGTGCCAGCAGCTCCTTCAAGCAGACCTTAAATGTGGCCAAAAACATTCAGTACTTC. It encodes CASSSFKQTLNVAKNIQYF.

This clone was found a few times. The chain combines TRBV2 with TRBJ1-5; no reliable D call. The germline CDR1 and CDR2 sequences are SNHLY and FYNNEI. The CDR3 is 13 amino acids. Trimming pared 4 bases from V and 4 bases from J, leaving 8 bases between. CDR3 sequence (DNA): TGTGCCAGCAGTGTTGGGGAGAATCAGCCCCAGCATTTT. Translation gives CASSVGENQPQHF.

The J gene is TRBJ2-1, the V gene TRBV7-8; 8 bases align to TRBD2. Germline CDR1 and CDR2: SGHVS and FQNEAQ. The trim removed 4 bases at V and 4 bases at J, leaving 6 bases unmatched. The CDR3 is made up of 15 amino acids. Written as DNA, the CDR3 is TGTGCCAGCAGCTCCGGGGGGGCCGAGTACAATGAGCAGTTCTTC. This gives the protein CASSSGGAEYNEQFF.

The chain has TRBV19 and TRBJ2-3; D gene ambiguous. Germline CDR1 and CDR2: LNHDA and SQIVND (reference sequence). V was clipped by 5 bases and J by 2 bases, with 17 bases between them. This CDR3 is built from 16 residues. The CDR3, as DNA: TGTGCCAGTAGTGGGATGGCTAGGCAGCACACAGATACGCAGTATTTT. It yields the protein CASSGMARQHTDTQYF.

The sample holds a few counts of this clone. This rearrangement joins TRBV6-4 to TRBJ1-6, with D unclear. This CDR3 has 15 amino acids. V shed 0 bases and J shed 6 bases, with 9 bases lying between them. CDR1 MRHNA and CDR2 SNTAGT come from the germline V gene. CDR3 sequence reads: CASSDSGRINSPLHF. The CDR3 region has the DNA TGTGCCAGCAGTGACTCAGGACGGATTAATTCACCCCTCCACTTT.

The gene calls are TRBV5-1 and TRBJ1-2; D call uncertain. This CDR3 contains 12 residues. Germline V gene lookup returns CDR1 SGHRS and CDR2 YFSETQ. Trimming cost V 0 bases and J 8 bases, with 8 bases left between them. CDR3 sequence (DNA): TGCGCCAGCAGCTTGGCTAGGGTAGGCTACACCTTC. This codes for CASSLARVGYTF.